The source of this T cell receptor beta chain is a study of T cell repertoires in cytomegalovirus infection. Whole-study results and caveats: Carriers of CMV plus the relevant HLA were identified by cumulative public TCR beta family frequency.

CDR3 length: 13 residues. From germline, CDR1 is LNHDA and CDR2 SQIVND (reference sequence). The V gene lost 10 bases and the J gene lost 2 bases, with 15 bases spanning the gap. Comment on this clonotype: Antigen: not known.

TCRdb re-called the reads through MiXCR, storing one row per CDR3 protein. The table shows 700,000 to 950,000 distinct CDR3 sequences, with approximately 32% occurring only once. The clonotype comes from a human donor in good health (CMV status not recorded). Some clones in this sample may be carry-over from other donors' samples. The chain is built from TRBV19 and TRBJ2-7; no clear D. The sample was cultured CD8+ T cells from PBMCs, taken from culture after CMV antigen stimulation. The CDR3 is CATIPDETYEQYF. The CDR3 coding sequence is TGTGCCACCATCCCCGATGAGACCTACGAGCAGTACTTC.